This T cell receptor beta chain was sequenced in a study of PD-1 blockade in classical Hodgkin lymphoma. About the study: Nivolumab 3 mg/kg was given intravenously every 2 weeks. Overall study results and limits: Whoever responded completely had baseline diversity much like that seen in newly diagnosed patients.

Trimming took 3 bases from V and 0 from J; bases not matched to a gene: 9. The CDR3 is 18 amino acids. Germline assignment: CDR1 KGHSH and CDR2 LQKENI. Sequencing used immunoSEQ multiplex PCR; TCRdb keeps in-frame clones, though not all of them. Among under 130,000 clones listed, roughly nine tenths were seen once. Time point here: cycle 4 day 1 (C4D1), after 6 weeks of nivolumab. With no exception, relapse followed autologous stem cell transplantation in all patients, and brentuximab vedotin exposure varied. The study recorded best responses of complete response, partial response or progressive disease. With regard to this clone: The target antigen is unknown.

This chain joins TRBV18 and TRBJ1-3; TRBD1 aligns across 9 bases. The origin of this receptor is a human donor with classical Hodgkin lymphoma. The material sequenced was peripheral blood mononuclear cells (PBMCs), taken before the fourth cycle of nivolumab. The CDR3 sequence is CASSPPGQGRHSGNTIYF. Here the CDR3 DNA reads TGTGCCAGCTCACCTCCGGGACAGGGTCGACACTCTGGAAACACCATATATTTT.